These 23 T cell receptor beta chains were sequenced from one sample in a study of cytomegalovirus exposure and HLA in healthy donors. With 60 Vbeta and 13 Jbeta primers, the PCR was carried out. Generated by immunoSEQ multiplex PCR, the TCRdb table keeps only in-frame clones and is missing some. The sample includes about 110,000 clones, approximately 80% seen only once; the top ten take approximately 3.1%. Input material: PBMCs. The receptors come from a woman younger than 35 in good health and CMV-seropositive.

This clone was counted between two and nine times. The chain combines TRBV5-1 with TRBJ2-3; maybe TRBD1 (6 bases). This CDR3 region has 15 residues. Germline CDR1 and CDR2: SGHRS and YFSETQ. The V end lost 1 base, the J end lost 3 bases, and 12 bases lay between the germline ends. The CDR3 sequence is CASSLSGAETDTQYF. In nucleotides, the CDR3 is TGCGCCAGCAGCTTGTCAGGGGCAGAAACAGATACGCAGTATTTT.

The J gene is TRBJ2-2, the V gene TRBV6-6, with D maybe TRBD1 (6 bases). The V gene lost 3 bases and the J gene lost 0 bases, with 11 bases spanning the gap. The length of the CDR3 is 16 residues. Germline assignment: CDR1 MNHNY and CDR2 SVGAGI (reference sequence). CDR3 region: CASSYAGTSNTGELFF. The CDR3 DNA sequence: TGTGCCAGCAGTTATGCCGGGACATCGAACACCGGGGAGCTGTTTTTT.

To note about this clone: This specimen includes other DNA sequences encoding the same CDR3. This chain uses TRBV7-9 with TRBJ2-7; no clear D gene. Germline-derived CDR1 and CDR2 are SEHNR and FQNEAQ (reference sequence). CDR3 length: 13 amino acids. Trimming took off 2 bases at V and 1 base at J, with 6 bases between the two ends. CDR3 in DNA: TGTGCCAGCAGCTTACTGGCTTCCTACGAGCAGTACTTC. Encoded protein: CASSLLASYEQYF.

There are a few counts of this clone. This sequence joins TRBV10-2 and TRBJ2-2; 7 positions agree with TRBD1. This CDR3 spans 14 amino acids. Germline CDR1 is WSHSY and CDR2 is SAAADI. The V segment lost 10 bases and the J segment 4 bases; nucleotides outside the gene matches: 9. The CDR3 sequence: CATSDRVGTGELFF. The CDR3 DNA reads TGCGCCACCTCTGACAGGGTCGGCACCGGGGAGCTGTTTTTT.

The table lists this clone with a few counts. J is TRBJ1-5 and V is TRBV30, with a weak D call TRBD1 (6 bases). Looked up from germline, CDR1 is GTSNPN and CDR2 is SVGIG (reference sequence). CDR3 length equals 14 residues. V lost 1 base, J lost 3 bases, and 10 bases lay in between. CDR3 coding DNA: TGTGCCTGGAGTGAGGACAGCGTCAATCAGCCCCAGCATTTT. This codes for CAWSEDSVNQPQHF.

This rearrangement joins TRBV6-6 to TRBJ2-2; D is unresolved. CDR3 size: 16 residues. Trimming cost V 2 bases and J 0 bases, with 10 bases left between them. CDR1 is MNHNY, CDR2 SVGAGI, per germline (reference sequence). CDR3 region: CASSYQLYANTGELFF. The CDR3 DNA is TGTGCCAGCAGTTACCAGTTATACGCGAACACCGGGGAGCTGTTTTTT.

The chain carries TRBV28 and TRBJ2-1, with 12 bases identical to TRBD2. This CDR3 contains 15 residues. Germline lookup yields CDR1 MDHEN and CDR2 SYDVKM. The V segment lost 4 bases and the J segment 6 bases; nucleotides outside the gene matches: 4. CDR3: CASSSLAGGGNEQFF. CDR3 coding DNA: TGTGCCAGCAGTTCTCTAGCGGGGGGGGGCAATGAGCAGTTCTTC.

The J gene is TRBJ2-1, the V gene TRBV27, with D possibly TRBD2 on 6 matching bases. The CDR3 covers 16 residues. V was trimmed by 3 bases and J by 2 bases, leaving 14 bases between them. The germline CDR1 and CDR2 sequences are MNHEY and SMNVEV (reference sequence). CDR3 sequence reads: CASSFSMGEAYNEQFF. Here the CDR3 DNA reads TGTGCCAGCAGTTTCAGTATGGGGGAGGCCTACAATGAGCAGTTCTTC.

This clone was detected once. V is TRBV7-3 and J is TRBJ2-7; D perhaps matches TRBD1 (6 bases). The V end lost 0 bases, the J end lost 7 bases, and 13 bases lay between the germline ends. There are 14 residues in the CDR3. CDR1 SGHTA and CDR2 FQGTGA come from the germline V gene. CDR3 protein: CASSLTDRPREQYF. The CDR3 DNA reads TGTGCCAGCAGCTTAACCGACAGGCCGAGGGAGCAGTACTTC.

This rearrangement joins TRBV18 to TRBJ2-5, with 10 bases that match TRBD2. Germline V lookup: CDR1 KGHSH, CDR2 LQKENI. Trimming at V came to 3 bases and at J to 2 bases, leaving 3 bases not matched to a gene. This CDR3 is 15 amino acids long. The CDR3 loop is CASSPAAGGQETQYF. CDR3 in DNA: TGTGCCAGCTCACCGGCAGCGGGAGGGCAAGAGACCCAGTACTTC.

The CDR3 DNA reads TGTGCCAGCAGCTTGTCGATCGGTCAGCCCCAGCATTTT. It yields the protein CASSLSIGQPQHF. The chain combines TRBV5-6 with TRBJ1-5; no definite D call. Trimming cost V 1 base and J 6 bases, with 8 bases left between them. Germline-derived CDR1 and CDR2 are SGHDT and YYEEEE. The length of the CDR3 is 13 residues. Full variable domain (remainder filled in from reference TRBV5-6 and TRBJ1-5): DAGVTQSPTHLIKTRGQQVTLRCSPKSGHDTVSWYQQALGQGPQFIFQYYEEEERQRGNFPDRFSGHQFPNYSSELNVNALLLGDSALYLCASSLSIGQPQHFGDGTRLSIL.

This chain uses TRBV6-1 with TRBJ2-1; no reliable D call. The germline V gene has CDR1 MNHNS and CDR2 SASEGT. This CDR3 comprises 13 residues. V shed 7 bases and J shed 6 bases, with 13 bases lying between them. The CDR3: CASTHWAFNEQFF. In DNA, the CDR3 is TGTGCCAGCACCCACTGGGCGTTCAATGAGCAGTTCTTC.

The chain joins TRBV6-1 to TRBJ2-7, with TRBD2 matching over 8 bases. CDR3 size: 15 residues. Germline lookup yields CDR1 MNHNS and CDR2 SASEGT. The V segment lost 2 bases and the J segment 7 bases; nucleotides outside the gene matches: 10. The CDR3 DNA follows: TGTGCCAGCAGTGAATTTACTAGCGGAGCTGGGGAGCAGTACTTC. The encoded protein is CASSEFTSGAGEQYF.

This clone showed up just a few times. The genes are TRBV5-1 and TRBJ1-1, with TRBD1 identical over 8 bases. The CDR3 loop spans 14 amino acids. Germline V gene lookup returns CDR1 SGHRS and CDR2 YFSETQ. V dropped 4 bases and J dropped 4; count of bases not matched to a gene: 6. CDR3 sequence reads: CASSPGTGPTEAFF. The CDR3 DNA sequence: TGCGCCAGCAGCCCCGGGACAGGTCCCACTGAAGCTTTCTTT.

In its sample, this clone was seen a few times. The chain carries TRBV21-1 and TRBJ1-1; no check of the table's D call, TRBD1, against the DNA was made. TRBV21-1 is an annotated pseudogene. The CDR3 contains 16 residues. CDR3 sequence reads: CASSKRMVRGNTEAFF. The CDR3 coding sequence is TGTGCCAGCAGCAAAAGGATGGTCAGGGGGAACACTGAAGCTTTCTTT.

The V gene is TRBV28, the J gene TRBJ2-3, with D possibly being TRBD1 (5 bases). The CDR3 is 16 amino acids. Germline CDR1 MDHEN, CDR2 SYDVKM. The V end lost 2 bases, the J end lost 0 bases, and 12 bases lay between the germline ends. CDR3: CASSLDRTHSTDTQYF. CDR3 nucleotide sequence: TGTGCCAGCAGTTTAGACCGGACACATAGCACAGATACGCAGTATTTT.

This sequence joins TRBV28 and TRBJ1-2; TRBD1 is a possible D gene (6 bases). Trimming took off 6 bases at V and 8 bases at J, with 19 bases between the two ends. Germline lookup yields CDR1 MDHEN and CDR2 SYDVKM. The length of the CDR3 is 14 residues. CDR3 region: CASSLLQGAEGYTF. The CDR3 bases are TGTGCCAGCAGCCTACTACAGGGAGCGGAAGGCTACACCTTC.

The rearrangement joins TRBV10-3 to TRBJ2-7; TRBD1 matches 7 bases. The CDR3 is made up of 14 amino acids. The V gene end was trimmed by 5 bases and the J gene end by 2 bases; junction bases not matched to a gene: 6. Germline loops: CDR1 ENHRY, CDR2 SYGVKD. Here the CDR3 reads CAISLRDRTYEQYF. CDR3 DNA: TGTGCCATCAGTTTACGGGACAGAACCTACGAGCAGTACTTC.

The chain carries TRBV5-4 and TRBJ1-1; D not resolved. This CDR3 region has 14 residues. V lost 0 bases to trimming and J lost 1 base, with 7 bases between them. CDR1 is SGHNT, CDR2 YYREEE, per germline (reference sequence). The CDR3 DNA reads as TGTGCCAGCAGCTTGGACAGCGGGAACACTGAAGCTTTCTTT. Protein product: CASSLDSGNTEAFF.

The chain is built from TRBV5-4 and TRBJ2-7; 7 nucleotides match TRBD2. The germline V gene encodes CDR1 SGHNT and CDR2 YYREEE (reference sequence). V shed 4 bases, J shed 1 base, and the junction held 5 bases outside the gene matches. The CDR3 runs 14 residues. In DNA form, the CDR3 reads TGTGCCAGCAGCATAGAACTAGCGTCCTACGAGCAGTACTTC. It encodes CASSIELASYEQYF.

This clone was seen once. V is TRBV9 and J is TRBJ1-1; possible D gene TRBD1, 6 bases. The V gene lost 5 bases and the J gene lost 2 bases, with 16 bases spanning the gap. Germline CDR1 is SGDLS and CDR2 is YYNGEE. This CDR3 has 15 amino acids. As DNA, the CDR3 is TGTGCCAGCAGTGCACAGGGACCTAAAAACACTGAAGCTTTCTTT. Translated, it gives CASSAQGPKNTEAFF. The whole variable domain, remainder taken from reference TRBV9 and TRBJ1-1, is DSGVTQTPKHLITATGQRVTLRCSPRSGDLSVYWYQQSLDQGLQFLIQYYNGEERAKGNILERFSAQQFPDLHSELNLSSLELGDSALYFCASSAQGPKNTEAFFGQGTRLTVV.

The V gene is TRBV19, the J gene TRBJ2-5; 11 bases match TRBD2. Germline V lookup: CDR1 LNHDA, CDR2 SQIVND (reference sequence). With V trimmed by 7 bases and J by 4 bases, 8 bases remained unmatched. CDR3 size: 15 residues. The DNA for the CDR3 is TGTGCCAGTACCCGGACTAGCGGGCCCATAGAGACCCAGTACTTC. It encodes CASTRTSGPIETQYF.

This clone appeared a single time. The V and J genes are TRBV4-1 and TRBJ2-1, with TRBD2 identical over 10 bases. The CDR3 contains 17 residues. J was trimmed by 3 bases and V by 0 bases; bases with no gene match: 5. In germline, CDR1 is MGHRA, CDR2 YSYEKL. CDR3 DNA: TGCGCCAGCAGCCAAGAGCCAGCGGGAGGGCTCTACAATGAGCAGTTCTTC. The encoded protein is CASSQEPAGGLYNEQFF.